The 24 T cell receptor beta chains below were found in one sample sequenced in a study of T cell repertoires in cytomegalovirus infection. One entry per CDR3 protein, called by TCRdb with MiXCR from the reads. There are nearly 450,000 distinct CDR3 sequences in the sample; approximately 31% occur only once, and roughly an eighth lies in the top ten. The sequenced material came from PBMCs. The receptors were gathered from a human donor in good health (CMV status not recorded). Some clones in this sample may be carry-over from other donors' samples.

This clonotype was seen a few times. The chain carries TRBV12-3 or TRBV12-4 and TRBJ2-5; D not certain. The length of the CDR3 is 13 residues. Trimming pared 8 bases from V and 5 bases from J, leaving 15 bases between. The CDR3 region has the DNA TGTGCCAGCGGAAGACCCGACGGGGAGACCCAGTACTTC. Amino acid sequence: CASGRPDGETQYF.

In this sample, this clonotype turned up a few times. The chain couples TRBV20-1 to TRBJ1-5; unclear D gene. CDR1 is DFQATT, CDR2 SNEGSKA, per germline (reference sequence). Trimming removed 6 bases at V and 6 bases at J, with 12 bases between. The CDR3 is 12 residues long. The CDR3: CSAKRVSQPQHF. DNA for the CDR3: TGCAGTGCAAAACGAGTGAGTCAGCCCCAGCATTTT.

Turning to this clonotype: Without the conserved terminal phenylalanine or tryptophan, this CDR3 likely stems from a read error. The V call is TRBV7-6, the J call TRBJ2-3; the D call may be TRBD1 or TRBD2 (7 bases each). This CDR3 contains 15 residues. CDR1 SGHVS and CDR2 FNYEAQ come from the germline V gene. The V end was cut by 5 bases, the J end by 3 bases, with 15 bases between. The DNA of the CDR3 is TGTGCCAGCAGCCGGGGGGCAGGGGGGACAGATACGCAGTATTTG. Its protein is CASSRGAGGTDTQYL.

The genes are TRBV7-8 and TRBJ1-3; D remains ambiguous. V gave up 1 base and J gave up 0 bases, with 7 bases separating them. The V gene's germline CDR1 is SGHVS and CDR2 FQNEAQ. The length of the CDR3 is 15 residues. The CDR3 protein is CASSLVQPSGNTIYF. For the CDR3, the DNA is TGTGCCAGCAGCTTAGTTCAGCCCTCTGGAAACACCATATATTTT.

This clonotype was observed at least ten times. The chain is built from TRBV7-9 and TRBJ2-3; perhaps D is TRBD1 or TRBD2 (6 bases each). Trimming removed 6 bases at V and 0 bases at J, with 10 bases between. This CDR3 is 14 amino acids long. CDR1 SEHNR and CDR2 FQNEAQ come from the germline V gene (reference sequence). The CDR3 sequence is CASSTGASTDTQYF. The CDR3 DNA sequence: TGTGCCAGCAGTACGGGGGCCAGCACAGATACGCAGTATTTT.

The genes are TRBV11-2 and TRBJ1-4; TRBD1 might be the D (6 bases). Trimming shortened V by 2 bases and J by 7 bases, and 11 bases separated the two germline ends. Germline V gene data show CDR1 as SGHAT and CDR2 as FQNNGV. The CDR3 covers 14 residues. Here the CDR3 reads CASSLTGGGEKLFF. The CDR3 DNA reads TGTGCCAGCAGCTTAACGGGGGGCGGTGAAAAACTGTTTTTT.

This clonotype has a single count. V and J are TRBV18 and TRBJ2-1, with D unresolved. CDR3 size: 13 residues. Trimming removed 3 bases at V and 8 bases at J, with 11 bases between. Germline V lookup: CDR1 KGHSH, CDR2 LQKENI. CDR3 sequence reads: CASSPTGPDEQFF. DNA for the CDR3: TGTGCCAGCTCACCGACTGGGCCCGATGAGCAGTTCTTC.

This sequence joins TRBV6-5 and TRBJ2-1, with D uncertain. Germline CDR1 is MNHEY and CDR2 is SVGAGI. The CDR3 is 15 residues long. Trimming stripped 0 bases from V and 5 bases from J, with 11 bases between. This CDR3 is CASSYSRTHHNEQFF. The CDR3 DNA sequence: TGTGCCAGCAGTTACTCGAGAACTCATCACAATGAGCAGTTCTTC.

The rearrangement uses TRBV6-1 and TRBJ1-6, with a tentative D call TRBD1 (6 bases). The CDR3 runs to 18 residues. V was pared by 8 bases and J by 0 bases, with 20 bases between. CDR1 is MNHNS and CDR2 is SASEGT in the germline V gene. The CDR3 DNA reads TGTGCCAGCTGCCTGCTGCAGGGGTCCAGCTCCTATAATTCACCCCTCCACTTT. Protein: CASCLLQGSSSYNSPLHF.

The CDR3 nucleotides are TGTGCCAGCGAGGATGGTGGTGGTGACACCATATATTTT. Residues: CASEDGGGDTIYF. The chain couples TRBV2 to TRBJ1-3; D is undetermined. Trimming left V 8 bases short and J 8 bases short, with 16 bases between. Germline V gene lookup returns CDR1 SNHLY and CDR2 FYNNEI. CDR3 length: 13 residues. Combining the CDR3 with reference TRBV2 and TRBJ1-3 gives the whole variable domain EPEVTQTPSHQVTQMGQEVILRCVPISNHLYFYWYRQILGQKVEFLVSFYNNEISEKSEIFDDQFSVERPDGSNFTLKIRSTKLEDSAMYFCASEDGGGDTIYFGEGSWLTVV.

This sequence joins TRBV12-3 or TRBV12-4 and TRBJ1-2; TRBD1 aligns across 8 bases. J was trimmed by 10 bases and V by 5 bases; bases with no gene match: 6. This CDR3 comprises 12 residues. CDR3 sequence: CASSRDRSSYTF. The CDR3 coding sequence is TGTGCCAGCAGTCGGGACAGGAGTTCCTACACCTTC.

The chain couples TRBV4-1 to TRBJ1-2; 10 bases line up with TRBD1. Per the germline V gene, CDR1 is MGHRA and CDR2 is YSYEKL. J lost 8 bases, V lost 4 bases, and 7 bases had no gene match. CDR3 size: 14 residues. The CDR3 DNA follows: TGCGCCAGCAGCCCCCGACAGGGGGCGAAAGGCTACACCTTC. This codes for CASSPRQGAKGYTF.

DNA for the CDR3: TGCAGTGCTAAACAGGGCCCCTCGGAGCAGTTCTTC. Translation gives CSAKQGPSEQFF. The chain is built from TRBV20-1 and TRBJ2-1, with TRBD1 as a possible D gene (6 bases). Germline V CDR1 and CDR2: DFQATT, SNEGSKA (reference sequence). V shed 4 bases and J shed 10 bases, with 14 bases lying between them. The CDR3 consists of 12 residues.

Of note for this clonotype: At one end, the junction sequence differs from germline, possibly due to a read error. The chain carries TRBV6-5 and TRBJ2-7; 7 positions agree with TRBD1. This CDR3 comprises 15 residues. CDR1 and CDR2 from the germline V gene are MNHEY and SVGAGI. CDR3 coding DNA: TGTGACAGCAGTTACGATGATAGGGACAGCTACGAGCAGTACTTC. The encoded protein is CDSSYDDRDSYEQYF.

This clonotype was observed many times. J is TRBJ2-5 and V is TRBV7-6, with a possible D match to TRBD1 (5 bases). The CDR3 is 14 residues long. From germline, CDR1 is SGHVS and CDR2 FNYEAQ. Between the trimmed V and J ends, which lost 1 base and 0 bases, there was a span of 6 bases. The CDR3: CASSLGQYQETQYF. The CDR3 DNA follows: TGTGCCAGCAGCTTAGGACAGTACCAAGAGACCCAGTACTTC.

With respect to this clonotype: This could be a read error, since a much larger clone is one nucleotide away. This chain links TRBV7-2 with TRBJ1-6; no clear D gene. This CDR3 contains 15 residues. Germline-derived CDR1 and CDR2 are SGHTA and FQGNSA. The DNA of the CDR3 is TGTGACAGCAGCTCCGACCTGGTCTTCGCTTCACCCCTCCACTTT. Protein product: CDSSSDLVFASPLHF.

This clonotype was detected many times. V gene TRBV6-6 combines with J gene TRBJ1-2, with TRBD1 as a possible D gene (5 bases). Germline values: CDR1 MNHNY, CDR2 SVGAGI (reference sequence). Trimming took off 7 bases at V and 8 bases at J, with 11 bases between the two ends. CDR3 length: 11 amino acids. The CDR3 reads CASTPGQGYTF. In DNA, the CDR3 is TGTGCCAGCACTCCGGGGCAAGGCTACACCTTC.

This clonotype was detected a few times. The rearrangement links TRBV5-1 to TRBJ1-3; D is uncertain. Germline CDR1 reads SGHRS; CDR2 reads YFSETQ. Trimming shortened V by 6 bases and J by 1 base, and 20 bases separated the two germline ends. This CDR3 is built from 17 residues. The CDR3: CASTSSFDTGSGNTIYF. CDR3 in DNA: TGCGCCAGCACCAGCAGCTTTGACACGGGTTCTGGAAACACCATATATTTT.

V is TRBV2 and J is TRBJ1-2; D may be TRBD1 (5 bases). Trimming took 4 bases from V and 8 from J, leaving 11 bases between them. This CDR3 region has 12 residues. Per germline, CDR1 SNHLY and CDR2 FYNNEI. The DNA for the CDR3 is TGTGCCAGCAGTGGGTCCAGGGAGGGCTACACCTTC. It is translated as CASSGSREGYTF.

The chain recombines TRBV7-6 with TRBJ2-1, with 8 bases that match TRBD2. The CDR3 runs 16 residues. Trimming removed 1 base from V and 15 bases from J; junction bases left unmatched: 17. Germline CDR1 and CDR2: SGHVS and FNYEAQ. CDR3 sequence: CASSLGVGVLADETFF. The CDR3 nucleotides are TGTGCCAGCAGCTTAGGGGTTGGGGTACTAGCGGATGAGACGTTCTTC. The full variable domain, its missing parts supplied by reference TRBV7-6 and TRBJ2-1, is GAGVSQSPRYKVTKRGQDVALRCDPISGHVSLYWYRQALGQGPEFLTYFNYEAQQDKSGLPNDRFSAERPEGSISTLTIQRTEQRDSAMYRCASSLGVGVLADETFFGPGTRLTVL.

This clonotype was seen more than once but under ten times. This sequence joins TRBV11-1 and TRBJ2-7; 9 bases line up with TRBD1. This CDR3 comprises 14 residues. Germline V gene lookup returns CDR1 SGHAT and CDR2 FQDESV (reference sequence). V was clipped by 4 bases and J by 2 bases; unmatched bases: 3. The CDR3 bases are TGTGCCAGCAGCTGGGGACAGGGACCCTACGAGCAGTACTTC. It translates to CASSWGQGPYEQYF. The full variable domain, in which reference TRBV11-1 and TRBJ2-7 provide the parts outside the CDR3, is EAEVAQSPRYKITEKSQAVAFWCDPISGHATLYWYRQILGQGPELLVQFQDESVVDDSQLPKDRFSAERLKGVDSTLKIQPAELGDSAMYLCASSWGQGPYEQYFGPGTRLTVT.

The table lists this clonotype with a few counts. Here the CDR3 reads CASSLATGQIYNEQFF. In DNA form, the CDR3 reads TGTGCCAGCAGCTTGGCCACGGGACAGATCTACAATGAGCAGTTCTTC. V gene TRBV5-6 combines with J gene TRBJ2-1; TRBD1 matches 7 bases. Germline V lookup: CDR1 SGHDT, CDR2 YYEEEE. CDR3 length: 16 amino acids. After removal of 0 bases from V and 3 bases from J, the junction contained 6 bases not matched to a gene.

The CDR3: CASSPGTVPEGYTF. In DNA form, the CDR3 reads TGTGCCAGCAGCCCCGGGACAGTCCCCGAGGGCTACACCTTC. This sequence joins TRBV11-2 and TRBJ1-2, with TRBD1 identical over 7 bases. The CDR3 has 14 residues. With V trimmed by 5 bases and J by 8 bases, 11 bases remained unmatched. Germline CDR1 SGHAT, CDR2 FQNNGV.

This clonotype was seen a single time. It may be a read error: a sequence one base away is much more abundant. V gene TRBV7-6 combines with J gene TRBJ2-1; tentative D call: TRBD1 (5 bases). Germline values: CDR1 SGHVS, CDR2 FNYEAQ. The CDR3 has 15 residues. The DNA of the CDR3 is TGTGGCAGCAGCTTAGGAGTGGGCAGGGCGGTTGAGCAGTTCTTC. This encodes CGSSLGVGRAVEQFF.